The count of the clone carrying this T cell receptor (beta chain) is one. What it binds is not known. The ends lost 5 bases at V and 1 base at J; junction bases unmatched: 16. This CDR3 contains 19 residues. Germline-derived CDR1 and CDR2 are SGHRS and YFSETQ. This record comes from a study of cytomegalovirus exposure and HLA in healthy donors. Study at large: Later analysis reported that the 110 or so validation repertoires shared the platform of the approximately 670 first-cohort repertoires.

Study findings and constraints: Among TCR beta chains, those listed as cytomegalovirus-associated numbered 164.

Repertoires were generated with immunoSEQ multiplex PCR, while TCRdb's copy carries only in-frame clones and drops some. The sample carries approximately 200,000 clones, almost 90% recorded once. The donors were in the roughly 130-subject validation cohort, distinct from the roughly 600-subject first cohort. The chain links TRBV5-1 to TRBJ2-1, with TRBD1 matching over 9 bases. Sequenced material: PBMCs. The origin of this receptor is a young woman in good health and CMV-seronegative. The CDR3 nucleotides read TGCGCCAGCAGAAATATATTCGGACAGGGGATCGGATCCTACAATGAGCAGTTCTTC. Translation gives CASRNIFGQGIGSYNEQFF.